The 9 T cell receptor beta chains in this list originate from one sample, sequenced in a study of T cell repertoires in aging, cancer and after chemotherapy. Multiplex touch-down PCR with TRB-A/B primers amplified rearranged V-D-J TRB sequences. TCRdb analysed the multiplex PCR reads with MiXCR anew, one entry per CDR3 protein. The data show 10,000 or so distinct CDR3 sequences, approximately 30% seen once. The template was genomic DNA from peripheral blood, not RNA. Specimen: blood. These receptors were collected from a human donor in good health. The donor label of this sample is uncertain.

The CDR3: CASSYGTGRDTQYF. CDR3 DNA: TGTGCCAGCAGTTACGGGACAGGGCGAGATACGCAGTATTTT. The V and J genes are TRBV6-6 and TRBJ2-3, with 9 positions matching TRBD1. The V segment lost 2 bases and the J segment 5 bases; nucleotides outside the gene matches: 2. CDR1 is MNHNY, CDR2 SVGAGI, per germline (reference sequence). CDR3 length equals 14 residues.

CDR3 in DNA: TGTGCCACCCTAAGGGGGGTTGGAGAAAAACTGTTTTTT. Translated, it gives CATLRGVGEKLFF. The rearrangement uses TRBV19 and TRBJ1-4; tentatively, D is TRBD1 (6 bases). Per germline, CDR1 LNHDA and CDR2 SQIVND (reference sequence). This CDR3 contains 13 residues. The V gene lost 10 bases and the J gene lost 8 bases, with 17 bases spanning the gap.

The CDR3 DNA follows: TGCAGTGCAACGGACACGGGAAACGAGCAGTACTTC. This gives the protein CSATDTGNEQYF. The chain combines TRBV20-1 with TRBJ2-7; D is possibly TRBD1 or TRBD2 (5 bases each). The germline V and J ends were trimmed by 6 bases and 5 bases, with 14 bases remaining between them. This CDR3 region has 12 residues. Looked up from germline, CDR1 is DFQATT and CDR2 is SNEGSKA (reference sequence).

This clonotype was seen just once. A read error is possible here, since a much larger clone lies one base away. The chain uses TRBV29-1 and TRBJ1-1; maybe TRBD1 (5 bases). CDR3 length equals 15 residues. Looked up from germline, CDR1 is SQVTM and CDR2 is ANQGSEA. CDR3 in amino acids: CSVKDPGRSNTEAFF. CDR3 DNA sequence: TGCAGCGTTAAAGACCCGGGACGGTCGAACACTGAAGCTTTCTTT.

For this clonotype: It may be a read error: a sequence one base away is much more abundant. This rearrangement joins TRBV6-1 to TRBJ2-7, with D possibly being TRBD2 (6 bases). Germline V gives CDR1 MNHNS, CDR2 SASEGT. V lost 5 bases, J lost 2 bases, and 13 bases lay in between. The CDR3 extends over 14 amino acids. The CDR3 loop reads CASSRESGAYEQYF. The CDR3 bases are TGTGCCAGCAGTAGAGAATCGGGGGCCTACGAGCAGTACTTC.

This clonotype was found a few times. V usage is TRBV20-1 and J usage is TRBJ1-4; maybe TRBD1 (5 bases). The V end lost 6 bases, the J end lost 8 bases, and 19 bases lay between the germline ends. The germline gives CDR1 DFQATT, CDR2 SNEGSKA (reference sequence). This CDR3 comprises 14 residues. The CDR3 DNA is TGCAGTGCCCGCGGCCGGGGCTTCGGAGAAAAACTGTTTTTT. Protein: CSARGRGFGEKLFF.

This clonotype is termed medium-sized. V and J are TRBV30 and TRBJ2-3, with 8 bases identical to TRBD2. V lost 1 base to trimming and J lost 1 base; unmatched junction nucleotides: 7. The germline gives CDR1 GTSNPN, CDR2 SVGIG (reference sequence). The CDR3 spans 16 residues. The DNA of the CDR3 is TGTGCCTGGAGTGCCCATACTAGCGGAGGCACAGATACGCAGTATTTT. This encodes CAWSAHTSGGTDTQYF.

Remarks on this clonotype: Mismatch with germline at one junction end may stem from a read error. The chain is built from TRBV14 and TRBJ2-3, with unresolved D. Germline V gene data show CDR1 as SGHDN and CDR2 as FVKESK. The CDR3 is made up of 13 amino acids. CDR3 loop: CARSQASPDTQYF. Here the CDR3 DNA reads TGTGCCAGAAGCCAGGCGAGTCCGGATACGCAGTATTTT.

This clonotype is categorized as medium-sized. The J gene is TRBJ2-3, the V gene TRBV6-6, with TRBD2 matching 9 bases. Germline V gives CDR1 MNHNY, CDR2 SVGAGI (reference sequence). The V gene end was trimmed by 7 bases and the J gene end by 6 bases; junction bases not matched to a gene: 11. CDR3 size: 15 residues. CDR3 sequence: CASKPTSGGPDTQYF. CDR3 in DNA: TGTGCCAGCAAACCGACTAGCGGAGGACCCGATACGCAGTATTTT.